This TCR beta chain was recovered during a study of T cell responses to AZD1222 COVID-19 vaccine. Study observations and caveats: Across the whole spike, CD4 TCRs peaked at regions 160-218 and 743-854.

Only in-frame clones appear in the TCRdb table, and some are missing; sequencing was by immunoSEQ multiplex PCR. Here the sample spans 100,000 to 150,000 clones, approximately 88% being singletons. The CDR3 is made up of 14 amino acids. Germline CDR1 SGHTA, CDR2 FQGNSA. Trimming removed 2 bases at V and 6 bases at J, with 12 bases between. Of note for this clone: Its target is not known.

The chain couples TRBV7-2 to TRBJ2-3; D may match TRBD1 or TRBD2 (5 bases each). Here the sequenced sample was peripheral blood, taken on day 0 of AZD1222 vaccination. The receptor was isolated from an adult in good health. CDR3 in DNA: TGTGCCAGCAGCTTACGGGACCCAGGGGATACGCAGTATTTT. It translates to CASSLRDPGDTQYF.